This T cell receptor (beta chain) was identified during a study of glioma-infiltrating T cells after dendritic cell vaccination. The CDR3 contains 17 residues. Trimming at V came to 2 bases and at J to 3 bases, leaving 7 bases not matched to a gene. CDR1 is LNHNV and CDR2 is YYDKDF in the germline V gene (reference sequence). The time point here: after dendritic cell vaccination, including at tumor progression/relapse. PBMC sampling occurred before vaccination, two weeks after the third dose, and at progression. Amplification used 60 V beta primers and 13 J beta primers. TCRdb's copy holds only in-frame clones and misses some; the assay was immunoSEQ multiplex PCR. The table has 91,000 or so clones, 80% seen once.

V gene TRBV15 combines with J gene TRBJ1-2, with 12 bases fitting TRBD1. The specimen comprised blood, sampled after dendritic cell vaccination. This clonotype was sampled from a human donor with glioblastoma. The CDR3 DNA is TGTGCCACCAGCAGATCCGGGACAGGGGGCGCGGACTATGGCTACACCTTC. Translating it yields CATSRSGTGGADYGYTF.